This T cell receptor beta chain stems from a study of OX40 agonist ivuxolimab in advanced cancers. Study-level background: Patients undergoing dose escalation presented with hepatocellular carcinoma, melanoma, renal cell or head and neck cancer.

Patients were ineligible given autoimmune disease history or systemic immunosuppression. Data came from immunoSEQ multiplex PCR; TCRdb stores just in-frame clones and leaves some out. The repertoire holds 60,000 or so clones, with more than 70% as singletons. This clone is medium-sized. Sequences were derived from CD4+ or CD8+ T cells sorted from blood, sampled in a trial of the OX40 agonist ivuxolimab. This sequence originates from an adult with an advanced solid tumor such as melanoma, head and neck, liver or kidney cancer.

DNA of the CDR3: TGTGCCTGGAGTGTATCCAGGACCGCAACTAATGAAAAACTGTTTTTT. Residues: CAWSVSRTATNEKLFF. This rearrangement joins TRBV30 to TRBJ1-4; D remains unclear. Germline CDR1 is GTSNPN and CDR2 is SVGIG (reference sequence). The CDR3 is 16 residues long. V was shortened by 0 bases and J by 0 bases, with 11 bases between the two germline ends.